This TCR beta chain was retrieved from a study of blood T cells in healthy people across ages. Study background: T cells yielded about one barcoded beta molecule per two cells through template switching.

Study outcomes and limitations: Versus aged donors, long-lived donors had higher diversity and more naive CD4+ cells. Shifts in expanded clonotypes may have been confounded by donor CMV status, which was unknown.

The germline CDR1 and CDR2 sequences are DFQATT and SNEGSKA (reference sequence). CDR3 length equals 13 residues. Trimming pared 2 bases from V and 3 bases from J, leaving 11 bases between. A sample-barcoded 5' primer and a J-beta primer mix were used in a second PCR of about 7 to 12 cycles. Each CDR3 protein is one row after TCRdb ran MiXCR on the 5' RACE reads. The table lists 1.8 million or so distinct CDR3 sequences, around 42% of them singletons. There were at least 5 micrograms of total RNA extracted from every sample. This clonotype was detected a few times. The antigen is undetermined. Specimen: blood. The chain joins TRBV20-1 to TRBJ2-7; weak D call: TRBD2 (6 bases). The source is a human donor in good health. The DNA of the CDR3 is TGCAGTGCTAGAAAGGTGGACTACTACGAGCAGTACTTC. It codes for CSARKVDYYEQYF.